These 23 T cell receptor beta chains were sequenced from one sample in a study of liver allograft versus peripheral blood T cells (dated by TCRdb to the early 2020s). Background on the whole study: T cell receptor repertoires present within transplanted livers were compared with repertoires in the peripheral blood of liver transplant recipients.

TCRdb names Illumina MiSeq as the instrument used. TCRdb redid the processing of the public reads, applying fastp at Q25 and MiXCR, and retained in-frame beta chains. Rows merge per CDR3 protein into single entries with the most common DNA and genes. In this sample the table shows under 15,000 distinct CDR3 sequences, approximately 17% of which occur a single time. The ten largest clones represent under 15% of the sample. Receptors were obtained from a human patient who had a liver transplant. After a transplant, some T cells may be of graft donor origin.

This chain links TRBV20-1 with TRBJ1-2; TRBD1 is a possible D gene (6 bases). CDR3 length equals 15 residues. Germline CDR1 is DFQATT and CDR2 is SNEGSKA (reference sequence). Trimming left V 1 base short and J 6 bases short, with 18 bases between. The CDR3 reads CSARGGATGINGYTF. CDR3 DNA: TGCAGTGCTAGAGGGGGGGCAACAGGGATAAATGGCTACACCTTC.

The chain uses TRBV28 and TRBJ1-2, with D uncertain. V lost 0 bases, J lost 13 bases, and 12 bases lay in between. The CDR3 runs to 12 residues. Germline CDR1 reads MDHEN; CDR2 reads SYDVKM. CDR3 coding DNA: TGTGCCAGCAGTTTATGGGACCGCGGTTCCACCTTC. Translation: CASSLWDRGSTF.

Only a few counts were recorded for this clonotype. The chain employs TRBV6-5 and TRBJ1-1; TRBD1 aligns across 9 bases. The CDR3 is 15 amino acids. Germline V lookup: CDR1 MNHEY, CDR2 SVGAGI. V lost 5 bases and J lost 0; bases outside the gene matches: 4. The CDR3 coding sequence is TGTGCCAGCAGTGACAGGGGGGCCTTGAACACTGAAGCTTTCTTT. Amino acid sequence: CASSDRGALNTEAFF.

In its sample, this clonotype ranks as medium-sized. CDR3 region: CASSEAGTTANYGYTF. CDR3 coding DNA: TGTGCCAGCAGCGAAGCCGGGACAACTGCTAACTATGGCTACACCTTC. This chain connects TRBV7-2 to TRBJ1-2, with TRBD1 as a possible D gene (6 bases). V was trimmed by 5 bases and J by 0 bases, leaving 16 bases between them. Germline V lookup: CDR1 SGHTA, CDR2 FQGNSA. The CDR3 has 16 amino acids.

The chain combines TRBV20-1 with TRBJ1-5; D perhaps matches TRBD1 (6 bases). V was cut by 2 bases and J by 6 bases, with 11 bases left in between. The CDR3 sequence is 13 residues long. Germline CDR1 and CDR2: DFQATT and SNEGSKA (reference sequence). This chain's CDR3 is CSARQGGLQPQHF. The CDR3, as DNA: TGCAGTGCTAGACAAGGGGGACTTCAGCCCCAGCATTTT.

This clonotype was found many times. V is TRBV7-2 and J is TRBJ2-7; D call uncertain. The CDR3 length is 14 residues. Germline loops: CDR1 SGHTA, CDR2 FQGNSA. Trimming shortened V by 1 base and J by 0 bases, and 7 bases separated the two germline ends. The CDR3 region has the DNA TGTGCCAGCAGCTTAGGTCTGGGCTCCTACGAGCAGTACTTC. As protein: CASSLGLGSYEQYF.

The chain couples TRBV20-1 to TRBJ2-3; D gene unclear. Trimming cost V 2 bases and J 5 bases, with 17 bases left between them. CDR3 length equals 15 residues. Germline V lookup: CDR1 DFQATT, CDR2 SNEGSKA (reference sequence). CDR3 in amino acids: CSARNSGPWEDTQYF. CDR3 DNA sequence: TGCAGTGCTAGAAACTCGGGCCCCTGGGAAGATACGCAGTATTTT.

The J gene is TRBJ2-4, the V gene TRBV12-3 or TRBV12-4; D is unresolved. Trimming shortened V by 5 bases and J by 0 bases, and 17 bases separated the two germline ends. There are 17 residues in the CDR3. The CDR3 loop reads CASSRELRNGAKNIQYF. The CDR3 nucleotides read TGTGCCAGCAGTCGCGAACTAAGAAATGGAGCCAAAAACATTCAGTACTTC.

The chain joins TRBV30 to TRBJ2-5; no reliable D call. The V and J ends lost 0 bases and 7 bases respectively, with 15 bases between them. This CDR3 comprises 14 residues. Germline V gene lookup returns CDR1 GTSNPN and CDR2 SVGIG (reference sequence). CDR3 bases: TGTGCCTGGAGTGTAATTATACCCAAGGGGACCCAGTACTTC. It yields the protein CAWSVIIPKGTQYF.

This clonotype was picked up a small number of times. The rearrangement links TRBV5-1 to TRBJ2-1, with TRBD1 matching over 8 bases. The CDR3 is 13 amino acids. The V segment lost 4 bases and the J segment 4 bases; nucleotides outside the gene matches: 1. In germline, CDR1 is SGHRS, CDR2 YFSETQ. CDR3 region: CASSGQGYNEQFF. The CDR3, as DNA: TGCGCCAGCAGCGGACAGGGATACAATGAGCAGTTCTTC.

Relative to its sample, this clonotype is medium-sized. The rearrangement links TRBV18 to TRBJ1-5; D is perhaps TRBD1 (5 bases). With 3 bases removed from V and 7 bases from J, the gap between germline ends came to 16 bases. The CDR3 sequence is 15 residues long. The germline V gene has CDR1 KGHSH and CDR2 LQKENI. Here the CDR3 reads CASSPFRDEVQPQHF. The CDR3, as DNA: TGTGCCAGCTCACCCTTCAGGGACGAGGTACAGCCCCAGCATTTT.

This clonotype was observed a few times. V gene TRBV7-2 combines with J gene TRBJ2-3, with 7 positions matching TRBD2. The V gene's germline CDR1 is SGHTA and CDR2 FQGNSA. Trimming at V came to 5 bases and at J to 4 bases, leaving 12 bases not matched to a gene. The CDR3 has 16 amino acids. The CDR3 bases are TGTGCCAGCAGCCGAATGGGTGCGGGAGCGGCAGATACGCAGTATTTT. Protein product: CASSRMGAGAADTQYF.

This clonotype has more than one count but fewer than ten. J is TRBJ2-5 and V is TRBV30, with 13 bases matching TRBD2. Germline-derived CDR1 and CDR2 are GTSNPN and SVGIG (reference sequence). This CDR3 is 15 amino acids long. V shed 3 bases and J 5 bases; nucleotides not matched to a gene: 6. The CDR3 DNA sequence: TGTGCCTGGAGGTTACTAGCGGGGGGGCGGGAGACCCAGTACTTC. Protein: CAWRLLAGGRETQYF.

There are many counts of this clonotype. The V call is TRBV28, the J call TRBJ2-2; TRBD1 is a possible D gene (6 bases). Per germline, CDR1 MDHEN and CDR2 SYDVKM. Trimming left V 3 bases short and J 2 bases short, with 13 bases between. This CDR3 has 16 amino acids. Here the CDR3 reads CASSLRGTKNTGELFF. As DNA, the CDR3 is TGTGCCAGCAGTTTGAGGGGGACAAAAAACACCGGGGAGCTGTTTTTT.

Within the sample, this clonotype is medium-sized (0.01 to 0.1%). CDR3 protein: CASSRDISYNEQFF. CDR3 bases: TGTGCCAGCAGCCGGGACATCTCCTACAATGAGCAGTTCTTC. The rearrangement links TRBV7-2 to TRBJ2-1; the D gene is possibly TRBD1 (6 bases). The germline V gene has CDR1 SGHTA and CDR2 FQGNSA. Trimming left V 5 bases short and J 0 bases short, with 8 bases between. The CDR3 has 14 amino acids.

The chain uses TRBV7-9 and TRBJ2-4; D remains unclear. Germline loops: CDR1 SEHNR, CDR2 FQNEAQ (reference sequence). With 8 bases removed from V and 0 bases from J, the gap between germline ends came to 14 bases. This CDR3 spans 15 amino acids. In nucleotides, the CDR3 is TGTGCCAGCGGGTCGGCAGTTCTAGCCAAAAACATTCAGTACTTC. Translation gives CASGSAVLAKNIQYF.

This sequence joins TRBV5-1 and TRBJ2-6, with D possibly being TRBD1 or TRBD2 (5 bases each). CDR1 and CDR2 from the germline V gene are SGHRS and YFSETQ. The V gene lost 0 bases and the J gene lost 2 bases, with 6 bases spanning the gap. The CDR3 spans 15 residues. The CDR3 sequence: CASSLGGTGANVLTF. Written as DNA, the CDR3 is TGCGCCAGCAGCTTGGGGGGGACTGGGGCCAACGTCCTGACTTTC. Full variable domain (missing parts from reference TRBV5-1 and TRBJ2-6): KAGVTQTPRYLIKTRGQQVTLSCSPISGHRSVSWYQQTPGQGLQFLFEYFSETQRNKGNFPGRFSGRQFSNSRSEMNVSTLELGDSALYLCASSLGGTGANVLTFGAGSRLTVL.

Points on this clonotype: A much bigger clone sits one base away, suggesting this may be a read error. V and J are TRBV7-2 and TRBJ1-2, with TRBD1 matching 11 bases. Germline lookup yields CDR1 SGHTA and CDR2 FQGNSA. The CDR3 spans 14 residues. The CDR3 loop is CATSFRDRGNGGTF. The DNA for the CDR3 is TGTGCCACCAGCTTCCGGGACAGGGGGAATGGCGGCACCTTC.

The CDR3 sequence is CASSFTSGISYEQYF. DNA for the CDR3: TGCGCCAGCAGCTTTACTAGCGGGATCTCCTACGAGCAGTACTTC. The chain carries TRBV5-1 and TRBJ2-7; 10 bases align to TRBD2. The CDR3 runs 15 residues. The ends lost 2 bases at V and 0 bases at J; junction bases unmatched: 2. In germline, CDR1 is SGHRS, CDR2 YFSETQ.

This rearrangement joins TRBV27 to TRBJ2-3, with TRBD1 matching 7 bases. This CDR3 has 16 amino acids. Trimming removed 0 bases from V and 4 bases from J; junction bases left unmatched: 7. Per germline, CDR1 MNHEY and CDR2 SMNVEV (reference sequence). The CDR3 region has the DNA TGTGCCAGCAGTTTATCGAGGGGGCAGGTTTCAGATACGCAGTATTTT. Its translation is CASSLSRGQVSDTQYF.

This clonotype was observed a handful of times. V gene TRBV12-3 or TRBV12-4 combines with J gene TRBJ1-1, with D possibly matching TRBD1 (5 bases). There are 13 residues in the CDR3. The V gene lost 4 bases and the J gene lost 6 bases, with 12 bases spanning the gap. CDR3 residues: CASSSRAGAEAFF. DNA for the CDR3: TGTGCCAGCAGTTCCCGGGCGGGGGCTGAAGCTTTCTTT.

This clonotype has at least ten counts. This CDR3 reads CASSMHDRARGYTF. The CDR3 DNA follows: TGTGCCAGTAGTATGCACGACAGGGCACGCGGCTACACCTTC. The chain carries TRBV19 and TRBJ1-2; 7 positions agree with TRBD1. CDR1 is LNHDA and CDR2 is SQIVND in the germline V gene (reference sequence). This CDR3 spans 14 amino acids. Trimming cost V 3 bases and J 8 bases; bases outside gene matches: 9.

There are many counts of this clonotype. The rearrangement joins TRBV19 to TRBJ2-7; 11 bases map to TRBD1. Germline CDR1 is LNHDA and CDR2 is SQIVND (reference sequence). The CDR3 has 14 residues. Trimming at V came to 4 bases and at J to 7 bases, leaving 6 bases not matched to a gene. CDR3 nucleotide sequence: TGTGCCAGTAGTAATGGACAGGGGGCGCGGGAGCAGTACTTC. The encoded protein is CASSNGQGAREQYF.